Listed here is a single T cell receptor (beta chain). Per the authors' pipeline: Reference gene primer amplification gave estimated nucleated cell counts. Only in-frame clones appear in the TCRdb table, and some are missing; sequencing was by immunoSEQ multiplex PCR. For V, J and clone size, that table is used; D and trimming come from the DNA. There are about 36,000 clones in the sample; around 90% occur only once, and roughly a fifth lies in the top ten. V dropped 3 bases and J dropped 1 base, with 5 bases sitting between them. There are 12 residues in the CDR3. In germline, CDR1 is SQVTM, CDR2 ANQGSEA. This specimen comes from a study of blood T cell repertoires in COVID-19. Across the study: Italy, Spain and the United States were the sources of the convalescent and acute COVID-19 samples. From T cells, B-cell-depleted T cells, or PBMCs came the material, which was cDNA or gDNA.

The V call is TRBV29-1, the J call TRBJ2-3; D is unresolved. The receptor comes from a man between 60 and 70 years old with acute or convalescent COVID-19. The sequenced sample was peripheral blood. The CDR3 coding sequence is TGCAGCGTTGAGACTGGCACAGATACGCAGTATTTT. It is translated as CSVETGTDTQYF.